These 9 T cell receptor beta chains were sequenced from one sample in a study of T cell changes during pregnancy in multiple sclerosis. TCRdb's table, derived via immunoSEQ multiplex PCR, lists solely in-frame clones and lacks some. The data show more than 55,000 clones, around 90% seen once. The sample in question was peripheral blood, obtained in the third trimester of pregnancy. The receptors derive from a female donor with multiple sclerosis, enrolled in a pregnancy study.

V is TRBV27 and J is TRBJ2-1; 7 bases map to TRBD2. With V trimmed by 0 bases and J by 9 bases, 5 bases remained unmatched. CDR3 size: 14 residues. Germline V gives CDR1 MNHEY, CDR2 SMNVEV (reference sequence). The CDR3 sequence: CASSLSRTSGEQFF. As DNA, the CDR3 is TGTGCCAGCAGTTTATCCAGGACTAGTGGTGAGCAGTTCTTC.

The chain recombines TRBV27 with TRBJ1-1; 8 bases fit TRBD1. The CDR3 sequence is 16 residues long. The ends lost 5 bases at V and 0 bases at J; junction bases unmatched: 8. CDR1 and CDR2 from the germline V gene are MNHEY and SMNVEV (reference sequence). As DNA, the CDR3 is TGTGCCAGCAGTCCTAGCCAGGGGGCTGTGAACACTGAAGCTTTCTTT. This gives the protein CASSPSQGAVNTEAFF.

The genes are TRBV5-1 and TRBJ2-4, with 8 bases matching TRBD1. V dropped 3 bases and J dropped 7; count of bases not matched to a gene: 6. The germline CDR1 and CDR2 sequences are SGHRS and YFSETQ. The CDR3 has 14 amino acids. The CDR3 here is CASSSGQGLNIQYF. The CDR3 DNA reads TGCGCCAGCAGCTCAGGACAGGGCTTGAACATTCAGTACTTC.

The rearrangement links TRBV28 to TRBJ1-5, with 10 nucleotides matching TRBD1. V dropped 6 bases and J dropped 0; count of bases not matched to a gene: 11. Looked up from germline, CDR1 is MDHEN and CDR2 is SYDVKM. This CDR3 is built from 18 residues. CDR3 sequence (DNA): TGTGCCAGCAGCCATGGGGACAGGGGAGTTCATAGCAATCAGCCCCAGCATTTT. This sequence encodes CASSHGDRGVHSNQPQHF.

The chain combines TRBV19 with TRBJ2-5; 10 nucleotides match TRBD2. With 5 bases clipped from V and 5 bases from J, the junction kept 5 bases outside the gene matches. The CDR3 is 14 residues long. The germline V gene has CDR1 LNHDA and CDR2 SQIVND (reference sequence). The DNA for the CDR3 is TGTGCCAGTAGTCTAGCGGGAGAGCAGGAGACCCAGTACTTC. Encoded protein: CASSLAGEQETQYF.

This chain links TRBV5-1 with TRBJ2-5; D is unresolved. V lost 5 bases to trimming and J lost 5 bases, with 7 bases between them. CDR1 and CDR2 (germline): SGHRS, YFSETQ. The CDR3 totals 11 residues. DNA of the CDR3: TGCGCCAGCAGACGGCGGGAGACCCAGTACTTC. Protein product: CASRRRETQYF.

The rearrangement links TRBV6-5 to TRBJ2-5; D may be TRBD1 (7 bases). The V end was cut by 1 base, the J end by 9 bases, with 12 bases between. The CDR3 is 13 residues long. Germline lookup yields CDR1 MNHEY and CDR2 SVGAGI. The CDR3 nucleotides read TGTGCCAGCAGTTACTTGCAGGGGGAGGCCCAGTACTTC. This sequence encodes CASSYLQGEAQYF.

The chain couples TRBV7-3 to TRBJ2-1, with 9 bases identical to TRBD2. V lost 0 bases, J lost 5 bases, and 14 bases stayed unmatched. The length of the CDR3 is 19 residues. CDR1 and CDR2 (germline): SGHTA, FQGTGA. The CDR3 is CASSLTRQSSGDGNNEQFF. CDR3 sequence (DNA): TGTGCCAGCAGCTTAACCCGACAATCTAGCGGGGATGGAAACAATGAGCAGTTCTTC.

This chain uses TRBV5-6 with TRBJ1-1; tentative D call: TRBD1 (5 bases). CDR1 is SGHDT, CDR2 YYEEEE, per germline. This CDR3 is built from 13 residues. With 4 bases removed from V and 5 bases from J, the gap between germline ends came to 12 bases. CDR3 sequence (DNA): TGTGCCAGCAGCATGGGGGGGGGTACTGAAGCTTTCTTT. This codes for CASSMGGGTEAFF.